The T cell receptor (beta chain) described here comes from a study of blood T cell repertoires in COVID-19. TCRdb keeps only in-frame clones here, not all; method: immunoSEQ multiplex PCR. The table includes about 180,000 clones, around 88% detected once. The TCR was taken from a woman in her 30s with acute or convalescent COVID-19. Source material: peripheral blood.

The CDR3 DNA is TGTGCCAGCAGCCAAGCAACGGGGGGGACTAATGAAAAACTGTTTTTT. Translating gives CASSQATGGTNEKLFF. J is TRBJ1-4 and V is TRBV4-2, with a tentative D call TRBD1 (5 bases). V lost 1 base and J lost 2, with 11 bases in between. Germline V gene lookup returns CDR1 LGHNA and CDR2 YNFKEQ. There are 16 residues in the CDR3.